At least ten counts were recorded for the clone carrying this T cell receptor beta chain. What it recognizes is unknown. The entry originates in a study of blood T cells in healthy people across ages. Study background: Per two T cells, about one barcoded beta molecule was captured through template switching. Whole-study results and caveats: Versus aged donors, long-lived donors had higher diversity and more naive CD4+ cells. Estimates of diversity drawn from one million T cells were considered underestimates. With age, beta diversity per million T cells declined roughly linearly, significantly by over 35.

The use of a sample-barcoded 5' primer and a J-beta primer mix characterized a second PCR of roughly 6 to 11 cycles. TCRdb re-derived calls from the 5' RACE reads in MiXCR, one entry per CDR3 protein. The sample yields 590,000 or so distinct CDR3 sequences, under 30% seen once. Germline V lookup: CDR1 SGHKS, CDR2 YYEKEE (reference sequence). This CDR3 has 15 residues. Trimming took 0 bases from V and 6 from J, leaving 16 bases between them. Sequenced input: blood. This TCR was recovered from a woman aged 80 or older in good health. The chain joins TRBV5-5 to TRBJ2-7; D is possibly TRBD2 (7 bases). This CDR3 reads CASSLVGGPFGEQYF. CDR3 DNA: TGTGCCAGCAGCTTGGTGGGGGGGCCTTTCGGCGAGCAGTACTTC.